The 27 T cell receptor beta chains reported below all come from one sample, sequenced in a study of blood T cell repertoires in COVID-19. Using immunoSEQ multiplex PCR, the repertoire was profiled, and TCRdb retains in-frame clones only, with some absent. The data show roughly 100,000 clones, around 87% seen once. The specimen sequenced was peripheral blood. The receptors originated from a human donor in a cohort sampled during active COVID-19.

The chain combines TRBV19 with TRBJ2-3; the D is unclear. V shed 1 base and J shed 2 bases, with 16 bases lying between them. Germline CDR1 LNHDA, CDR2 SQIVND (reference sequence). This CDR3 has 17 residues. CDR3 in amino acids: CASSIAILLRNTDTQYF. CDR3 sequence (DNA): TGTGCCAGTAGTATAGCAATCCTACTTCGCAACACAGATACGCAGTATTTT. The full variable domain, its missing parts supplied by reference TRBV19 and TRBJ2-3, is DGGITQSPKYLFRKEGQNVTLSCEQNLNHDAMYWYRQDPGQGLRLIYYSQIVNDFQKGDIAEGYSVSREKKESFPLTVTSAQKNPTAFYLCASSIAILLRNTDTQYFGPGTRLTVL.

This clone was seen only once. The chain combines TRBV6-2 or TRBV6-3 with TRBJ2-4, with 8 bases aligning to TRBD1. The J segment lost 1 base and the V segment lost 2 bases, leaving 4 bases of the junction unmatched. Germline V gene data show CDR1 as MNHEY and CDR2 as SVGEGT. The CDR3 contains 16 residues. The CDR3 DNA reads TGTGCCAGCAGTTACCTGACAGGGGTTGCCAAAAACATTCAGTACTTC. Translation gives CASSYLTGVAKNIQYF.

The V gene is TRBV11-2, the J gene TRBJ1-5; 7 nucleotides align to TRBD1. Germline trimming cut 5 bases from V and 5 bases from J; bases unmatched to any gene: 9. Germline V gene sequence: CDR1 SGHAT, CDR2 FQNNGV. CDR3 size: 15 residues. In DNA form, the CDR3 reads TGTGCCAGCAGCCCCCGCCGGGACAGTTATCAGCCCCAGCATTTT. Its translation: CASSPRRDSYQPQHF.

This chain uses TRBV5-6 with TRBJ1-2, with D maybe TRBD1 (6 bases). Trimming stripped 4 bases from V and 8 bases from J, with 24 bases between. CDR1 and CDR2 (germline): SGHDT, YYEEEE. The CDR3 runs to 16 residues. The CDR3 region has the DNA TGTGCCAGCAGCCCTGAGCCCGGACAGTCCGGAAAAGGCTACACCTTC. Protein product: CASSPEPGQSGKGYTF.

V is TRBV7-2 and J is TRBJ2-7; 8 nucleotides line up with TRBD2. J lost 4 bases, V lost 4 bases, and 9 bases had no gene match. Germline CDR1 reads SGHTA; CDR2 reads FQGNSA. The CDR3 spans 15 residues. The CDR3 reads CASSWSGSGGYEQYF. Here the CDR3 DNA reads TGTGCCAGCAGCTGGTCCGGGAGCGGGGGTTACGAGCAGTACTTC.

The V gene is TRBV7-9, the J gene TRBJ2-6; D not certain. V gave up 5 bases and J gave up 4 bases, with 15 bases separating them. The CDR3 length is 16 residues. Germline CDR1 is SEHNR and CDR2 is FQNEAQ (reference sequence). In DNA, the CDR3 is TGTGCCAGCAGCCTCCATGGCCAGGCCGGGGCCAACGTCCTGACTTTC. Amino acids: CASSLHGQAGANVLTF.

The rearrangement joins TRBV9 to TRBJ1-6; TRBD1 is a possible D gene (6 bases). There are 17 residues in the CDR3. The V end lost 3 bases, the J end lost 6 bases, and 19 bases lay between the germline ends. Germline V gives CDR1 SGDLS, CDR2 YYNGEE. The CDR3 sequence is CASSATPTGSVNSPLHF. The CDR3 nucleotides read TGTGCCAGCAGCGCCACACCGACAGGATCCGTTAATTCACCCCTCCACTTT.

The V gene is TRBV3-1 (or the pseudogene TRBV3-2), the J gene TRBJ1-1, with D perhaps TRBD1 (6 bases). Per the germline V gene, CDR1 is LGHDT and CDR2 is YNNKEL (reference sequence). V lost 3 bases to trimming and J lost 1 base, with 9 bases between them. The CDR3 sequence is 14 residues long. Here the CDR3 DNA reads TGTGCCAGCAGCCACGGACAGAGGAACACTGAAGCTTTCTTT. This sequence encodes CASSHGQRNTEAFF.

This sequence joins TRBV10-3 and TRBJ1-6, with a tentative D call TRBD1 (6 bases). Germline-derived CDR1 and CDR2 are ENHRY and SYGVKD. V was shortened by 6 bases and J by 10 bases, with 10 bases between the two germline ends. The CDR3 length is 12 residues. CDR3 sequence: CAISRGASPLHF. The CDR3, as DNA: TGTGCCATCAGCAGGGGTGCCTCACCCCTCCACTTT.

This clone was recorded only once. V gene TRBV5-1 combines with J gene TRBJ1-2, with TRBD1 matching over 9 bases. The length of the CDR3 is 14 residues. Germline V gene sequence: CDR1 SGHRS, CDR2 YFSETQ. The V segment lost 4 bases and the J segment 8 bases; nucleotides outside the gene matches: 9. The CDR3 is CASSGTGQGWGYTF. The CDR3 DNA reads TGCGCCAGCAGCGGGACGGGACAGGGCTGGGGCTACACCTTC.

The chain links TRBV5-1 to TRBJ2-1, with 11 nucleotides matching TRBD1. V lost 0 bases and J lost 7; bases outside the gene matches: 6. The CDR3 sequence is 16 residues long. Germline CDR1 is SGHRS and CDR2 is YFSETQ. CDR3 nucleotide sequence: TGCGCCAGCAGCTTGGGTTTCGGGACAGGGGGGAATGAGCAGTTCTTC. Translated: CASSLGFGTGGNEQFF.

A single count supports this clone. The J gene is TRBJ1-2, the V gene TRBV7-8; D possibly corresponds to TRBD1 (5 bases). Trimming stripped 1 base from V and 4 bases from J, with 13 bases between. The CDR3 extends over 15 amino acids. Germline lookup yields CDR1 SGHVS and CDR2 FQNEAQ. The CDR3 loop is CASSLVYPGLYGYTF. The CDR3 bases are TGTGCCAGCAGCTTAGTTTATCCGGGACTCTATGGCTACACCTTC.

In DNA, the CDR3 is TGTGCCAGTAGTATTGGGCCGGCGGCTTTCTTT. Translated: CASSIGPAAFF. The chain couples TRBV19 to TRBJ1-1; no clear D gene. The CDR3 consists of 11 residues. The V end was cut by 3 bases, the J end by 11 bases, with 10 bases between. CDR1 LNHDA and CDR2 SQIVND come from the germline V gene (reference sequence).

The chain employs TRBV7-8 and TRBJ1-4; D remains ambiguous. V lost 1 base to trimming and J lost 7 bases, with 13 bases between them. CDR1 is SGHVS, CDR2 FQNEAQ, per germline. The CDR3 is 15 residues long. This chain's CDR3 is CASSLGSSPPEKLFF. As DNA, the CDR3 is TGTGCCAGCAGCTTAGGGTCGAGTCCGCCTGAAAAACTGTTTTTT. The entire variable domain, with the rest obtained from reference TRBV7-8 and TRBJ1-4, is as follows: GAGVSQSPRYKVAKRGQDVALRCDPISGHVSLFWYQQALGQGPEFLTYFQNEAQLDKSGLPSDRFFAERPEGSVSTLKIQRTQQEDSAVYLCASSLGSSPPEKLFFGSGTQLSVL.

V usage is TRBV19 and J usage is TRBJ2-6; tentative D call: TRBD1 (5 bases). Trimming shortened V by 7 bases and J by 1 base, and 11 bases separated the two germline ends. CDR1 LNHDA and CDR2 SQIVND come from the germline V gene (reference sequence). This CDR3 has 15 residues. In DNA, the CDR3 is TGTGCCAGTAAACAGGTGTGGTCTGGGGCCAACGTCCTGACTTTC. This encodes CASKQVWSGANVLTF.

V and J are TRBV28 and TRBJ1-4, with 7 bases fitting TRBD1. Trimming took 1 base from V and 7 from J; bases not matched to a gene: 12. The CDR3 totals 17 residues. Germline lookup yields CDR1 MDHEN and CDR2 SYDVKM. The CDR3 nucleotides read TGTGCCAGCAGTTTATATGGGGACGAAGGGGGCCCTGAAAAACTGTTTTTT. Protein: CASSLYGDEGGPEKLFF.

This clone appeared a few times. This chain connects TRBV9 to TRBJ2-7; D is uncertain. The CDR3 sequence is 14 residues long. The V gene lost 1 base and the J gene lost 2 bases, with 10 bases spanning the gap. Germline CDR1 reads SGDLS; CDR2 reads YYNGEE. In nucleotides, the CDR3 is TGTGCCAGCAGCGTACTGGCAGAACCCTACGAGCAGTACTTC. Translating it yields CASSVLAEPYEQYF.

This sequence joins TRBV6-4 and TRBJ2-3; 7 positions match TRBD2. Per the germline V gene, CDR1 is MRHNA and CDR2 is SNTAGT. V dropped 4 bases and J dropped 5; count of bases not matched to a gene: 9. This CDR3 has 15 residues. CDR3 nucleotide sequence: TGTGCCAGCAGTGGGGACGCGGGGGATCAAGATACGCAGTATTTT. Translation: CASSGDAGDQDTQYF.

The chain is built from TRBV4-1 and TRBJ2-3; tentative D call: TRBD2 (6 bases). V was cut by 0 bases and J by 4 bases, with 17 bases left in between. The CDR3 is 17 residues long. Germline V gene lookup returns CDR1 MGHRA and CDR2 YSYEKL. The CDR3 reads CASSQDPGTSRADTQYF. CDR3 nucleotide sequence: TGCGCCAGCAGCCAAGACCCGGGGACTTCCAGGGCAGATACGCAGTATTTT.

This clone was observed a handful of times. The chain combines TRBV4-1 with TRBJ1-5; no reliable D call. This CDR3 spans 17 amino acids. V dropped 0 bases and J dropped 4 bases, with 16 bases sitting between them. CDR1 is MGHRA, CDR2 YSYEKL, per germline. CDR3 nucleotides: TGCGCCAGCAGCCAAGAAGCGGAACAGAGCGGGAATCAGCCCCAGCATTTT. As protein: CASSQEAEQSGNQPQHF.

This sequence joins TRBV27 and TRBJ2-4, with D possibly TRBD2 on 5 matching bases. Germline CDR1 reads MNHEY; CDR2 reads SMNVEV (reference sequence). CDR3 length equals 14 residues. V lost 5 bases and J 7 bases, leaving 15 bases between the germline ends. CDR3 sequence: CASSTPGKGNIQYF. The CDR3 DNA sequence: TGTGCCAGCAGTACTCCGGGAAAAGGGAACATTCAGTACTTC.

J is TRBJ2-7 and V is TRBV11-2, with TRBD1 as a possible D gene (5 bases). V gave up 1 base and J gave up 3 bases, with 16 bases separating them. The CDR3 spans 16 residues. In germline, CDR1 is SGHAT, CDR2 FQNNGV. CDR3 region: CASSLAYSGDSYEQYF. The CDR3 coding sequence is TGTGCCAGCAGCTTAGCCTATAGTGGAGACAGCTACGAGCAGTACTTC.

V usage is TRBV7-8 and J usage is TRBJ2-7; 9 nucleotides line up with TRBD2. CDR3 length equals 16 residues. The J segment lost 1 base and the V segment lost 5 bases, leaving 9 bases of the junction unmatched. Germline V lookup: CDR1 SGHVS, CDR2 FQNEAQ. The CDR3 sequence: CASSLTRGGRSYEQYF. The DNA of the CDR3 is TGTGCCAGCAGCCTCACGCGGGGGGGCCGGTCCTACGAGCAGTACTTC. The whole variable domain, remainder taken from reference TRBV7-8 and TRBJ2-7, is GAGVSQSPRYKVAKRGQDVALRCDPISGHVSLFWYQQALGQGPEFLTYFQNEAQLDKSGLPSDRFFAERPEGSVSTLKIQRTQQEDSAVYLCASSLTRGGRSYEQYFGPGTRLTVT.

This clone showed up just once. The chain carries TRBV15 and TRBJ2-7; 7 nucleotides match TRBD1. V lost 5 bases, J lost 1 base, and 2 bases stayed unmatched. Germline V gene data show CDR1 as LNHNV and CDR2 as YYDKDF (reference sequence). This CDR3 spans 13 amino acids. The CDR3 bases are TGTGCCACCAGCCCGGGACAGTCCTACGAGCAGTACTTC. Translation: CATSPGQSYEQYF.

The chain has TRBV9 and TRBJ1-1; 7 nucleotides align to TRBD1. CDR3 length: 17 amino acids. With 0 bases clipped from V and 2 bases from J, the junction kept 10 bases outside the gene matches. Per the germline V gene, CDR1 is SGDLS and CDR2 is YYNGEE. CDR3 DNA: TGTGCCAGCAGCGTAGCCCCTGGACAGGACGCCAACACTGAAGCTTTCTTT. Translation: CASSVAPGQDANTEAFF.

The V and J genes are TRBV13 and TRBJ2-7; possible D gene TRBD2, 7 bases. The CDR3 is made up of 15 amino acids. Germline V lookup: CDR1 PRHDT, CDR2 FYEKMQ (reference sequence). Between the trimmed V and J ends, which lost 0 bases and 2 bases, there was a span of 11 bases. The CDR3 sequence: CASSLGWGGPYEQYF. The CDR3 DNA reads TGTGCCAGCAGCTTAGGGTGGGGGGGCCCCTACGAGCAGTACTTC.

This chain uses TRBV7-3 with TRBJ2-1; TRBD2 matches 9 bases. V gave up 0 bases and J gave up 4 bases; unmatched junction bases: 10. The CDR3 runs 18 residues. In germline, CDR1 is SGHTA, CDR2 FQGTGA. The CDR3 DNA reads TGTGCCAGCAGCTTAACGAGGGTAGCGGGGGCAACATACAATGAGCAGTTCTTC. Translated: CASSLTRVAGATYNEQFF. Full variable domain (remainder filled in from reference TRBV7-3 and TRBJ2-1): GAGVSQTPSNKVTEKGKYVELRCDPISGHTALYWYRQSLGQGPEFLIYFQGTGAADDSGLPNDRFFAVRPEGSVSTLKIQRTERGDSAVYLCASSLTRVAGATYNEQFFGPGTRLTVL.